These 17 T cell receptor beta chains share one sample of origin, sequenced in a study of shared clonotypes between healthy human individuals. Profiled with immunoSEQ multiplex PCR; TCRdb holds only in-frame clones, not every one. The repertoire holds about 2.4 million clones, with about 92% as singletons. The sequencing input was naive CD4+ T cells sorted from blood. Stated subset: CD45RA+ positively selected. The receptors shown here come from a young man in good health.

For this clone: This CDR3 is also generated by other DNA sequences in the sample. This sequence joins TRBV29-1 and TRBJ2-3; D uncertain. CDR3 length: 13 residues. V was clipped by 4 bases and J by 1 base, with 9 bases between them. Germline V gene lookup returns CDR1 SQVTM and CDR2 ANQGSEA. Written as DNA, the CDR3 is TGCAGCGTTGGGGCGTGGGGCACAGATACGCAGTATTTT. Translation: CSVGAWGTDTQYF.

The chain combines TRBV4-2 with TRBJ1-5; D may be TRBD1 (5 bases). Germline-derived CDR1 and CDR2 are LGHNA and YNFKEQ. The CDR3 has 18 residues. The V gene lost 0 bases and the J gene lost 2 bases, with 17 bases spanning the gap. The CDR3 here is CASSQEGPGWIGNQPQHF. The CDR3 DNA follows: TGTGCCAGCAGCCAAGAGGGGCCAGGGTGGATCGGCAATCAGCCCCAGCATTTT.

The chain employs TRBV18 and TRBJ2-7, with D possibly TRBD1 on 5 matching bases. The CDR3 runs to 14 residues. The V gene lost 0 bases and the J gene lost 5 bases, with 11 bases spanning the gap. Germline-derived CDR1 and CDR2 are KGHSH and LQKENI. The CDR3 here is CASSPPARADEQYF. Here the CDR3 DNA reads TGTGCCAGCTCACCACCGGCCAGGGCGGACGAGCAGTACTTC.

This rearrangement joins TRBV4-1 to TRBJ2-1; 8 positions match TRBD1. This CDR3 spans 18 amino acids. Losses at the gene ends were 5 bases for V and 4 bases for J; bases not matched to a gene: 16. CDR1 is MGHRA and CDR2 is YSYEKL in the germline V gene. The CDR3 DNA is TGCGCCAGCAGCTTTCTTATTCCCGGGACAGGAGTATACAATGAGCAGTTCTTC. It is translated as CASSFLIPGTGVYNEQFF.

V is TRBV19 and J is TRBJ2-3, with TRBD2 identical over 7 bases. The CDR3 is 14 amino acids. Germline loops: CDR1 LNHDA, CDR2 SQIVND (reference sequence). Trimming removed 10 bases from V and 2 bases from J; junction bases left unmatched: 9. The CDR3 sequence: CATLRSGTTDTQYF. In nucleotides, the CDR3 is TGTGCCACCCTGCGGAGCGGGACCACAGATACGCAGTATTTT.

The chain joins TRBV5-1 to TRBJ2-3; 13 nucleotides agree with TRBD2. V lost 4 bases and J lost 5; bases outside the gene matches: 7. Germline CDR1 is SGHRS and CDR2 is YFSETQ. CDR3 length: 16 amino acids. CDR3 loop: CASSQGLAGEVDTQYF. CDR3 nucleotides: TGCGCCAGCAGCCAAGGACTAGCGGGGGAGGTAGATACGCAGTATTTT.

The CDR3 here is CASSIRNQPQHF. The CDR3 bases are TGTGCCAGCAGCATCAGGAACCAGCCCCAGCATTTT. The genes are TRBV13 and TRBJ1-5; D unresolved. Germline assignment: CDR1 PRHDT and CDR2 FYEKMQ (reference sequence). Trimming pared 5 bases from V and 7 bases from J, leaving 9 bases between. This CDR3 comprises 12 residues. Supplemented by reference TRBV13 and TRBJ1-5, the full variable domain reads AAGVIQSPRHLIKEKRETATLKCYPIPRHDTVYWYQQGPGQDPQFLISFYEKMQSDKGSIPDRFSAQQFSDYHSELNMSSLELGDSALYFCASSIRNQPQHFGDGTRLSIL.

V usage is TRBV5-1 and J usage is TRBJ2-2; 9 bases are a match to TRBD2. Germline V lookup: CDR1 SGHRS, CDR2 YFSETQ. The junction had 2 bases not matched to a gene; V was cut back by 3 bases and J by 2 bases. The CDR3 has 15 amino acids. The CDR3 loop is CASSWTSANTGELFF. As DNA, the CDR3 is TGCGCCAGCAGCTGGACTAGCGCTAACACCGGGGAGCTGTTTTTT.

This clone has just one count. The V gene is TRBV19, the J gene TRBJ1-3, with a tentative D call TRBD1 (5 bases). The CDR3 runs to 16 residues. Per the germline V gene, CDR1 is LNHDA and CDR2 is SQIVND (reference sequence). V was shortened by 3 bases and J by 8 bases, with 20 bases between the two germline ends. CDR3 DNA sequence: TGTGCCAGTAGTATCACTGGGACGCAGGCTCGGGACACCATATATTTT. Amino acid sequence: CASSITGTQARDTIYF.

As regards this clone: The sample has other DNA sequences that encode this CDR3 too. This chain connects TRBV5-4 to TRBJ1-2; 8 nucleotides match TRBD1. The length of the CDR3 is 13 residues. Germline loops: CDR1 SGHNT, CDR2 YYREEE (reference sequence). Trimming cost V 5 bases and J 5 bases; bases outside gene matches: 5. The CDR3 coding sequence is TGTGCCAGCAGTTTGACAGGGGCTTATGGCTACACCTTC. This translates into CASSLTGAYGYTF.

The gene calls are TRBV18 and TRBJ1-1, with TRBD1 as a possible D gene (5 bases). Germline V gene data show CDR1 as KGHSH and CDR2 as LQKENI. The CDR3 covers 15 residues. V lost 6 bases, J lost 1 base, and 15 bases lay in between. DNA for the CDR3: TGTGCCAGCTCCACTGGGGCAGGCCAGAACACTGAAGCTTTCTTT. Encoded protein: CASSTGAGQNTEAFF.

The V gene is TRBV4-1, the J gene TRBJ1-2, with TRBD1 as a possible D gene (6 bases). This CDR3 contains 16 residues. The germline CDR1 and CDR2 sequences are MGHRA and YSYEKL. V lost 0 bases to trimming and J lost 12 bases, with 23 bases between them. CDR3: CASSQDPNRGQRKNTF. The CDR3, as DNA: TGCGCCAGCAGCCAAGACCCGAACCGGGGACAAAGGAAGAACACCTTC.

The V call is TRBV10-3, the J call TRBJ1-6, with D possibly TRBD1 on 5 matching bases. The V end was cut by 2 bases, the J end by 6 bases, with 20 bases between. The CDR3 extends over 18 amino acids. Germline V gives CDR1 ENHRY, CDR2 SYGVKD. This CDR3 is CAISEGQGGLVGNSPLHF. CDR3 sequence (DNA): TGTGCCATCAGTGAGGGTCAGGGAGGACTGGTGGGTAATTCACCCCTCCACTTT.

The V call is TRBV5-1, the J call TRBJ2-1; TRBD2 matches 10 bases. The CDR3 sequence is 17 residues long. With 4 bases clipped from V and 4 bases from J, the junction kept 11 bases outside the gene matches. CDR1 and CDR2 from the germline V gene are SGHRS and YFSETQ. CDR3: CASSTQKTSGVYNEQFF. The CDR3 region has the DNA TGCGCCAGCAGCACGCAAAAAACTAGCGGGGTTTACAATGAGCAGTTCTTC.

The count of this clone is one. The chain couples TRBV19 to TRBJ2-7; TRBD1 might be the D (6 bases). Trimming stripped 7 bases from V and 8 bases from J, with 12 bases between. The CDR3 contains 11 residues. Looked up from germline, CDR1 is LNHDA and CDR2 is SQIVND (reference sequence). The chain's CDR3 is CASTSTGQQYF. The CDR3 DNA sequence: TGTGCCAGTACCTCCACAGGGCAGCAGTACTTC. The whole variable domain, remainder taken from reference TRBV19 and TRBJ2-7, is DGGITQSPKYLFRKEGQNVTLSCEQNLNHDAMYWYRQDPGQGLRLIYYSQIVNDFQKGDIAEGYSVSREKKESFPLTVTSAQKNPTAFYLCASTSTGQQYFGPGTRLTVT.

The chain couples TRBV18 to TRBJ1-1, with a weak D call TRBD1 (5 bases). V was pared by 6 bases and J by 4 bases, with 18 bases between. The CDR3 runs to 15 residues. CDR1 KGHSH and CDR2 LQKENI come from the germline V gene. The chain's CDR3 is CASSPLGVHGTEAFF. In DNA, the CDR3 is TGTGCCAGCTCTCCGTTGGGGGTCCACGGCACTGAAGCTTTCTTT. Full variable domain (outside the CDR3, taken from reference TRBV18 and TRBJ1-1): NAGVMQNPRHLVRRRGQEARLRCSPMKGHSHVYWYRQLPEEGLKFMVYLQKENIIDESGMPKERFSAEFPKEGPSILRIQQVVRGDSAAYFCASSPLGVHGTEAFFGQGTRLTVV.

The V and J genes are TRBV19 and TRBJ1-5, with 10 positions matching TRBD1. CDR3 length: 15 amino acids. Germline trimming cut 0 bases from V and 5 bases from J; bases unmatched to any gene: 1. The germline V gene has CDR1 LNHDA and CDR2 SQIVND (reference sequence). This chain's CDR3 is CASSIEGQGYQPQHF. The CDR3 DNA is TGTGCCAGTAGTATAGAGGGACAGGGGTATCAGCCCCAGCATTTT.